The present T cell receptor (beta chain) was sequenced within a study of spatial heterogeneity in lung cancer (dated by TCRdb to the late 2010s). About the investigation overall: More beta-chain than alpha-chain transcripts were consistently detected, likely reflecting higher beta-chain transcript abundance. Nonsynonymous mutation counts, determined by whole-exome sequencing of tumor tissue, were related to TCR repertoire features. In tumor regions, TCR transcript counts showed a strong correlation with a T cell transcriptional module score derived from matched bulk RNA-seq. At surgery, 200 to 250 tumor regions, around 67 matched nontumor lung samples and 56 PBMC samples were TCR-sequenced for both alpha and beta chains. In non-small cell lung cancer, the study made a quantitative comparison of TCR alpha and beta repertoires among multiple tumor regions, matched nontumor lung and blood. In the raw uncorrected reads, each unique combination of TCR and UMI appeared on average more than ten times. Here is what the overall study found, with its caveats: TCR-seq coverage of tumor T cells was estimated to be only roughly 7% for alpha chains and roughly 14% for beta chains. Counts of ubiquitous and regional expanded TCRs correlated with counts of ubiquitous and regional nonsynonymous mutations, respectively. The tumor nonsynonymous mutation count correlated with the number of expanded intratumoral alpha and beta TCRs. Confirming at a functional level the hypothesis that regional TCRs recognize regional mutations was considered to require additional single-cell paired TCR alpha and beta sequencing.

Within its sample, this clonotype is medium-sized (0.01 to 0.1%). Its antigen is currently not known. No per-base quality is available; no much larger clone lies one base away. In light of the paper, this sample's time point label describes: sample taken at primary tumor resection. Donors were around 71 patients with early-stage, untreated non-small cell lung cancer from the lung TRACERx cohort. Without any cell sorting, TCR sequencing was performed on whole RNA extracted either from tumor and nontumor lung tissue or from cryopreserved PBMC samples. Only patients with enough RNA available from two or more tumor regions were chosen for TCR sequencing. Before being selected, tumor and adjacent nontumor lung specimens were reviewed by a lung pathologist. The receptor library was made with 5' RACE. The sequencing machine was a NextSeq 500. The TCR library protocol attached a unique molecular identifier to each TCR cDNA molecule to allow correction of PCR and sequencing errors. Turning to the authors' computational methods: TCR identification, UMI-based error correction and CDR3 extraction were all carried out with Decombinator tools. TCRs above a frequency of 2 per 1,000, corresponding to the top 1% of the tumor frequency distribution, were defined as expanded. Expanded tumor TCRs were classed as regional if statistically deemed absent (corrected P<0.05) from at least one tumor region, otherwise ubiquitous. Rényi diversity was computed with the R vegan package after subsampling each repertoire 100 times to 5,000 TCRs. To build CDR3 similarity networks, amino acid triplet string-kernel similarity was used, and CDR3s were connected when their pairwise similarity was above 0.82. TCRdb itself trimmed the public reads at Q25 with fastp, ran MiXCR and retained productive beta chains. Each entry is one CDR3 protein sequence, shown with its most common DNA and genes. The V and J calls, along with clone size, are taken from TCRdb and not from the paper's own processing. For this sample the table gives nearly 1,500 distinct CDR3 sequences, of which roughly 8.2% were detected only once. The ten top clones hold around a third of the sample.

This TCR derives from a male donor with early-stage non-small cell lung cancer. The sample here was lung tumor tissue, taken at surgery.

CDR3 sequence: CSAWVQGLQYF. The nucleotides read TGCAGTGCTTGGGTACAGGGGCTGCAGTACTTC. The sequence is built from TRBV20-1 and TRBJ2-7, and 7 junction bases match TRBD1. Sequences DFQATT (CDR1) and SNEGSKA (CDR2) are obtained from the germline V gene (reference sequence). Germline trimming: 5 bases from V, 9 bases from J; junction bases outside gene matches: 7. The CDR3 contains 11 residues, cysteine and phenylalanine counted. CDR3 DNA is the only sequence kept; it has 33 bases, read in frame from the first base.